This is a list of T cell receptor beta chains from one sample in a study of response to subunit inactivated influenza vaccine. One entry per CDR3 protein results from TCRdb running MiXCR on the RT-PCR reads. The sample records 300,000 to 350,000 distinct CDR3 sequences, about 20% being singletons. Sequenced material: PBMCs from blood, taken less than 22 months after vaccination. Source of these receptors: a man aged 50-75 years who received an inactivated influenza vaccine. Each CDR3 is given with its conserved first and last residue. Each record gives: clone size, J gene, V gene, D gene, CDR3 protein, CDR3 DNA. A D gene is named only where the DNA matches it firmly. Part of the rows lack a size; the others show once, few, many or a class for expanded clones.

many TRBJ2-5 TRBV24-1 TRBD2 CATRGLAGEGDQETQYF TGTGCCACCAGGGGACTAGCGGGAGAAGGCGACCAAGAGACCCAGTACTTC
few TRBJ1-5 TRBV12-3/TRBV12-4 NA CASRAGGDRSQHF TGTGCCAGCAGGGCGGGGGGAGATCGGTCCCAGCATTTT
many TRBJ1-5 TRBV6-2/TRBV6-3 NA CASRKGPNNQPQHF TGTGCCAGCAGGAAGGGACCGAACAATCAGCCCCAGCATTTT
few TRBJ2-2 TRBV7-7 NA CASSNTGYTGELFF TGTGCTAGCAGCAACACAGGGTACACCGGGGAGCTGTTTTTT
many TRBJ1-1 TRBV20-1 NA CSARDGGRGSEAFF TGCAGTGCTAGAGATGGCGGCAGGGGATCTGAAGCTTTCTTT
NA TRBJ2-3 TRBV2 NA CASRLQGLAIADTQYF TGTGCCAGCAGGTTGCAGGGCCTAGCAATCGCAGATACGCAGTATTTT
few TRBJ1-2 TRBV4-3 NA CASSQEGPARGYYGYTF TGCGCCAGCAGCCAAGAAGGTCCAGCGCGAGGGTACTATGGCTACACCTTC
NA TRBJ1-5 TRBV11-2 TRBD1 CASRTTGVSNQPQHF TGTGCCAGCAGGACGACAGGGGTGAGCAATCAGCCCCAGCATTTT
NA TRBJ1-6 TRBV18 NA CASSPNQGNSNSPLHF TGTGCCAGCTCCCCCAATCAAGGGAATTCTAATTCACCCCTCCACTTT
NA TRBJ1-1 TRBV6-1 NA CATWGGLSTEAFF TGTGCCACCTGGGGGGGGCTGAGCACTGAAGCTTTCTTT
NA TRBJ2-5 TRBV5-1 NA CASSLGQVGETQYF TGCGCCAGCAGCCTCGGTCAGGTGGGAGAGACCCAGTACTTC
NA TRBJ2-3 TRBV20-1 NA CSASSSGSTDTQYF TGCAGTGCTAGCTCCAGCGGGAGCACAGATACGCAGTATTTT
NA TRBJ1-6 TRBV6-1 TRBD1 CASRRTGENSPLHF TGTGCCAGCAGACGGACAGGGGAGAATTCACCCCTCCACTTT
few TRBJ1-2 TRBV13 NA CASSLEGSGYTF TGTGCCAGCAGCTTAGAGGGCTCTGGCTACACCTTC
once TRBJ2-1 TRBV7-2 NA CASSLRLGEQFF TGTGCCAGCAGCTTACGACTTGGTGAGCAGTTCTTC
few TRBJ1-1 TRBV7-9 NA CASSPGTPNEAFF TGTGCCAGCAGCCCCGGAACCCCCAATGAAGCTTTCTTT
many TRBJ1-3 TRBV7-9 NA CATSYRPSGNTIYF TGTGCCACGTCTTACAGGCCCTCGGGGAACACCATATATTTT
NA TRBJ2-3 TRBV3-1 NA CASSQGARLSPTDTQYF TGTGCCAGCAGCCAAGGGGCAAGGTTGAGTCCCACAGATACGCAGTATTTT
NA TRBJ1-4 TRBV19 NA CASSMRPPPLGEKLFF TGTGCCAGTAGTATGCGGCCCCCACCCCTTGGTGAAAAACTGTTTTTT
NA TRBJ1-5 TRBV6-1 NA CASSPWVGQPQHF TGTGCCAGCAGTCCCTGGGTAGGTCAGCCCCAGCATTTT
few TRBJ1-3 TRBV4-3 NA CASSPQASSGNTIYF TGCGCCAGCAGCCCACAGGCGAGCTCTGGAAACACCATATATTTT
NA TRBJ2-2 TRBV3-1 NA CASSHHSDSQGELFF TGTGCCAGCAGCCACCACTCGGACAGTCAGGGGGAGCTGTTTTTT
few TRBJ1-5 TRBV12-3/TRBV12-4 NA CASSSQGRQPQHF TGTGCCAGCAGTTCACAGGGTAGACAGCCCCAGCATTTT
NA TRBJ2-4 TRBV6-5 NA CASSYSPAVNIQYF TGTGCCAGCAGTTACTCGCCCGCAGTAAACATTCAGTACTTC
NA TRBJ1-2 TRBV3-1 NA CASSRGSNYGYTF TGTGCCAGCAGCCGAGGCAGCAACTATGGCTACACCTTC
NA TRBJ1-2 TRBV5-5 NA CASSLGRGYGYTF TGTGCCAGCAGCTTAGGCAGGGGCTATGGCTACACCTTC
few TRBJ1-2 TRBV7-2 NA CASSLALGQGGNGYTF TGTGCCAGCAGCTTAGCGCTAGGGCAGGGTGGTAATGGCTACACCTTC
NA TRBJ1-2 TRBV20-1 NA CSARRGWDGYTF TGCAGTGCTAGGCGCGGTTGGGATGGCTACACCTTC
NA TRBJ1-1 TRBV5-5 NA CASSLGINRENTEAFF TGTGCCAGCAGCTTAGGAATTAACAGGGAGAACACTGAAGCTTTCTTT
few TRBJ2-1 TRBV6-5 NA CASSYAAGFYNEQFF TGTGCCAGCAGTTACGCTGCAGGCTTTTACAATGAGCAGTTCTTC
few TRBJ1-2 TRBV12-3/TRBV12-4 NA CASSAGRQGYGYGYTF TGTGCCAGCAGCGCCGGGAGGCAGGGGTACGGGTATGGCTACACCTTC
many TRBJ1-2 TRBV20-1 NA CSARVGGFTGYTF TGCAGTGCTAGAGTCGGGGGTTTCACTGGCTACACCTTC
NA TRBJ1-6 TRBV7-2 NA CASSFRTNSPLHF TGTGCCAGCAGCTTCCGGACAAACTCACCCCTCCACTTT
few TRBJ2-1 TRBV7-2 NA CASSLDGLKQFF TGTGCCAGCAGCTTAGACGGTCTCAAGCAGTTCTTC
NA TRBJ2-7 TRBV27 TRBD2 CASSLTSGRFYEQYF TGTGCCAGCAGTTTAACTAGCGGACGATTCTACGAGCAGTACTTC
NA TRBJ1-2 TRBV7-9 TRBD1 CASSLAGQGARITF TGTGCCAGCAGCTTAGCCGGACAGGGGGCGCGTATCACCTTC
many TRBJ1-3 TRBV12-3/TRBV12-4 NA CASTSGHYTIYF TGTGCCAGCACCTCGGGACACTACACCATATATTTT